These 23 T cell receptor beta chains came from one sample sequenced in a study of blood T cells in healthy people across ages. Together with a sample-barcoded 5' primer, a J-beta primer mix was included in a second PCR lasting roughly 7 to 11 cycles. TCRdb re-analysed the 5' RACE reads in MiXCR, keeping a single row per CDR3 protein. The sample holds approximately 800,000 distinct CDR3 sequences, under 40% seen once. What was sequenced was blood. Receptors were obtained from a man aged 18 to 30 in good health.

This clonotype showed up just a few times. The chain recombines TRBV3-1 with TRBJ1-2; D ambiguous. Germline assignment: CDR1 LGHDT and CDR2 YNNKEL (reference sequence). Trimming shortened V by 3 bases and J by 3 bases, and 17 bases separated the two germline ends. The CDR3 sequence is 16 residues long. The CDR3 loop is CASSHALEAGHYGYTF. DNA of the CDR3: TGTGCCAGCAGCCACGCCCTGGAAGCCGGTCACTATGGCTACACCTTC.

This clonotype was seen at least ten times. V and J are TRBV7-8 and TRBJ1-2; D is undetermined. V was clipped by 5 bases and J by 0 bases, with 16 bases between them. In germline, CDR1 is SGHVS, CDR2 FQNEAQ. This CDR3 comprises 16 residues. Written as DNA, the CDR3 is TGTGCCAGCAGCCCCAATCGGGCTCTTTCTAACTATGGCTACACCTTC. Encoded protein: CASSPNRALSNYGYTF.

CDR3 residues: CASSPSPGQGNTEAFF. The CDR3 DNA sequence: TGTGCCAGCAGCCCAAGCCCGGGACAGGGGAACACTGAAGCTTTCTTT. The rearrangement links TRBV5-6 to TRBJ1-1, with TRBD1 identical over 9 bases. The CDR3 length is 16 residues. CDR1 and CDR2 from the germline V gene are SGHDT and YYEEEE. V lost 4 bases, J lost 1 base, and 8 bases stayed unmatched.

In regard to this clonotype: Just one base apart from a much larger clone, this may be a read error. The chain recombines TRBV13 with TRBJ2-5, with 8 bases fitting TRBD2. The germline gives CDR1 PRHDT, CDR2 FYEKMQ (reference sequence). The CDR3 is made up of 16 amino acids. The J segment lost 4 bases and the V segment lost 1 base, leaving 8 bases of the junction unmatched. CDR3 bases: TGTGCCAGCAGCTTAGAAGCGGGGGAGCCTTTAGAGACCCAGTACTTC. It translates to CASSLEAGEPLETQYF.

This clonotype was recorded a few times. V is TRBV5-1 and J is TRBJ1-5; no firm D call. The V gene lost 6 bases and the J gene lost 5 bases, with 15 bases spanning the gap. Germline V gene sequence: CDR1 SGHRS, CDR2 YFSETQ. The CDR3 is made up of 14 amino acids. For the CDR3, the DNA is TGCGCCAGCACCCTCCGGATTGGGGATCAGCCCCAGCATTTT. It is translated as CASTLRIGDQPQHF.

This sequence joins TRBV6-1 and TRBJ1-3; the match to TRBD1 covers 9 bases. CDR3 length: 18 residues. Germline CDR1 and CDR2: MNHNS and SASEGT. V shed 6 bases and J 8 bases; nucleotides not matched to a gene: 20. For the CDR3, the DNA is TGTGCCAGCAGACTAGGACAGGGGAGCGTTCAAACGGCCGACACCATATATTTT. It codes for CASRLGQGSVQTADTIYF.

V gene TRBV5-5 combines with J gene TRBJ1-2; D might be TRBD1 (5 bases). Between the trimmed V and J ends, which lost 3 bases and 4 bases, there was a span of 19 bases. Germline CDR1 SGHKS, CDR2 YYEKEE (reference sequence). This CDR3 comprises 16 residues. CDR3 sequence reads: CASSSEDGTSGYGYTF. The CDR3 DNA sequence: TGTGCCAGCAGCTCGGAGGACGGGACCTCTGGCTATGGCTACACCTTC.

The V call is TRBV5-1, the J call TRBJ1-4; no definite D call. The CDR3 sequence is 14 residues long. The germline CDR1 and CDR2 sequences are SGHRS and YFSETQ. V was pared by 3 bases and J by 5 bases, with 11 bases between. CDR3 region: CASSSAYGNEKLFF. In DNA, the CDR3 is TGCGCCAGCAGCTCGGCCTATGGGAATGAAAAACTGTTTTTT.

This clonotype has just a few counts. One end of the junction is discordant with germline, which a read error may explain. This chain joins TRBV4-2 and TRBJ2-7; TRBD1 agrees at 8 bases. Looked up from germline, CDR1 is LGHNA and CDR2 is YNFKEQ. The CDR3 runs to 15 residues. CDR3 sequence reads: CAGSQDRGTSYEQYF. The DNA for the CDR3 is TGTGCCGGCAGCCAAGACAGGGGAACTTCCTACGAGCAGTACTTC.

The chain couples TRBV28 to TRBJ2-1, with 8 bases aligning to TRBD2. Trimming cost V 4 bases and J 13 bases; bases outside gene matches: 12. Germline CDR1 reads MDHEN; CDR2 reads SYDVKM. The CDR3 loop spans 14 amino acids. CDR3 in DNA: TGTGCCAGCAGTTCCCCCGGGACTAGGGAGACCCAGTTCTTC. It codes for CASSSPGTRETQFF.

This clonotype has more than one count but fewer than ten. V is TRBV6-6 and J is TRBJ2-7; 8 bases line up with TRBD1. The J segment lost 0 bases and the V segment lost 0 bases, leaving 1 base of the junction unmatched. The CDR3 spans 15 residues. Germline V gene data show CDR1 as MNHNY and CDR2 as SVGAGI (reference sequence). CDR3 protein: CASSYSGQVSYEQYF. The CDR3 DNA follows: TGTGCCAGCAGTTACTCGGGACAGGTCTCCTACGAGCAGTACTTC.

J is TRBJ2-3 and V is TRBV15, with D uncertain. CDR3 length: 13 residues. Germline V gene lookup returns CDR1 LNHNV and CDR2 YYDKDF (reference sequence). V lost 0 bases to trimming and J lost 4 bases, with 5 bases between them. The CDR3 loop is CATSRDMPDTQYF. The DNA of the CDR3 is TGTGCCACCAGCAGAGATATGCCAGATACGCAGTATTTT.

The gene calls are TRBV4-2 and TRBJ2-3; 12 positions agree with TRBD1. The germline gives CDR1 LGHNA, CDR2 YNFKEQ. The junction had 8 bases not matched to a gene; V was cut back by 2 bases and J by 5 bases. There are 17 residues in the CDR3. CDR3 coding DNA: TGTGCCAGCAGCCAACTCACTGGGGACAGGGGGCAAGATACGCAGTATTTT. This encodes CASSQLTGDRGQDTQYF.

This clonotype came up many times. The chain couples TRBV4-1 to TRBJ1-2; TRBD1 agrees at 7 bases. Germline V gives CDR1 MGHRA, CDR2 YSYEKL. CDR3 length: 14 amino acids. J was trimmed by 4 bases and V by 8 bases; bases with no gene match: 10. The CDR3 coding sequence is TGCGCCAGCCGAGAGCTCCGGGACAGCTATGGCTACACCTTC. Amino acids: CASRELRDSYGYTF.

The chain recombines TRBV10-3 with TRBJ2-5; D is undetermined. This CDR3 contains 13 residues. V lost 3 bases and J lost 2, with 7 bases in between. Germline values: CDR1 ENHRY, CDR2 SYGVKD. The CDR3 coding sequence is TGTGCCATCAGTGAAGATGGACAAGAGACCCAGTACTTC. This encodes CAISEDGQETQYF.

A word on this clonotype: This may come from a read error, since a much larger clone is one base off. The chain carries TRBV27 and TRBJ2-7; no definite D call. Germline assignment: CDR1 MNHEY and CDR2 SMNVEV (reference sequence). CDR3 length: 14 residues. As DNA, the CDR3 is TGTGCCGGCAGTTTCGGTGGAAAATCCTACGAGCAGTACTTC. Translating it yields CAGSFGGKSYEQYF.

The chain carries TRBV9 and TRBJ1-1; 10 bases match TRBD1. The J segment lost 6 bases and the V segment lost 2 bases, leaving 10 bases of the junction unmatched. The CDR3 is made up of 16 amino acids. Germline CDR1 is SGDLS and CDR2 is YYNGEE. The CDR3 loop reads CASSVGQGRGWAEAFF. DNA for the CDR3: TGTGCCAGCAGCGTGGGACAGGGGAGGGGATGGGCTGAAGCTTTCTTT.

The rearrangement joins TRBV7-9 to TRBJ1-5, with TRBD1 matching over 9 bases. V was pared by 5 bases and J by 3 bases, with 5 bases of the junction left unmatched. The CDR3 is 15 residues long. Germline CDR1 and CDR2: SEHNR and FQNEAQ (reference sequence). The CDR3 DNA is TGTGCCAGCAGCACGGGACAGGGCCTCAATCAGCCCCAGCATTTT. It encodes CASSTGQGLNQPQHF.

This clonotype was seen a handful of times. V usage is TRBV10-3 and J usage is TRBJ2-5; 12 bases map to TRBD2. The CDR3 sequence is 13 residues long. V shed 6 bases, J shed 11 bases, and the junction held 7 bases outside the gene matches. Germline-derived CDR1 and CDR2 are ENHRY and SYGVKD. CDR3 loop: CAIRTSGRNEQYF. The CDR3 nucleotides read TGTGCCATCAGGACTAGCGGGAGAAATGAGCAGTACTTC.

This sequence joins TRBV5-5 and TRBJ1-1; tentatively, D is TRBD1 (6 bases). This CDR3 contains 16 residues. Per germline, CDR1 SGHKS and CDR2 YYEKEE (reference sequence). Trimming stripped 4 bases from V and 0 bases from J, with 16 bases between. This CDR3 reads CASSPRWDKVNTEAFF. The CDR3 DNA follows: TGTGCCAGCAGCCCCCGCTGGGACAAAGTGAACACTGAAGCTTTCTTT.

The V call is TRBV6-1, the J call TRBJ1-2, with 7 bases that match TRBD1. V trimming: 3 bases; J trimming: 4 bases; junction bases outside the gene matches: 14. The CDR3 sequence is 17 residues long. Germline CDR1 is MNHNS and CDR2 is SASEGT. The DNA for the CDR3 is TGTGCCAGCAGTGACCCTGGACAGGCCCCTAGTGGCTATGGCTACACCTTC. It codes for CASSDPGQAPSGYGYTF.

This clonotype was counted ten times or more. V and J are TRBV10-3 and TRBJ2-1; the D is unclear. CDR3 size: 13 residues. The germline V gene has CDR1 ENHRY and CDR2 SYGVKD. V was trimmed by 2 bases and J by 5 bases, leaving 7 bases between them. This CDR3 is CAISESSNNEQFF. The DNA for the CDR3 is TGTGCCATCAGTGAGAGTAGCAACAATGAGCAGTTCTTC.

This clonotype was detected a few times. The rearrangement joins TRBV4-3 to TRBJ1-2; perhaps TRBD1 as D (6 bases). Trimming pared 0 bases from V and 6 bases from J, leaving 14 bases between. CDR1 is LGHNA and CDR2 is YSLEER in the germline V gene. The CDR3 totals 15 residues. The CDR3 bases are TGCGCCAGCAGCCAAGAGTTACAGGGCTTTGATGGCTACACCTTC. This translates into CASSQELQGFDGYTF.